This T cell receptor beta chain was retrieved from a study of identical twins. TCRdb called the 5' RACE reads again in MiXCR, with one record for every CDR3 protein. The sample contains 300,000 to 400,000 distinct CDR3 sequences, around 12% of which appear only once. This clonotype has more than one count but fewer than ten. These data also featured in a second study, about yellow fever vaccine responses in identical twins.

The sequenced sample was CD8+ T cells sorted from blood. The TCR originated in a woman aged 18-29 years in good health.

The CDR3 DNA sequence: TGTGCCAGCTCACCAAGCAGGGGGCTCACTGAAGCTTTCTTT. Its translation: CASSPSRGLTEAFF. The V and J genes are TRBV18 and TRBJ1-1; 8 bases fit TRBD1. CDR1 and CDR2 (germline): KGHSH, LQKENI. Trimming at V came to 2 bases and at J to 4 bases, leaving 3 bases not matched to a gene. CDR3 length equals 14 residues.